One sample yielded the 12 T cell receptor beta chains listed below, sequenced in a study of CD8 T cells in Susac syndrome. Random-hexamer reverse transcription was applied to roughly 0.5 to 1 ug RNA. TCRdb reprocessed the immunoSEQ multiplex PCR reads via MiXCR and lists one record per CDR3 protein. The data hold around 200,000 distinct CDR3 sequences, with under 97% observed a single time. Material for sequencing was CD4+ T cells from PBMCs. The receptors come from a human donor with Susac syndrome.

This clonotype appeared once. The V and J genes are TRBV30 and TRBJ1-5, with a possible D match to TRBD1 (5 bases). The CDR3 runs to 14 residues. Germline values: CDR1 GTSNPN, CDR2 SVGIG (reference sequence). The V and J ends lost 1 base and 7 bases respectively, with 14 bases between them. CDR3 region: CAWSGGGGSQPQHF. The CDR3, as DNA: TGTGCCTGGAGTGGTGGGGGAGGTAGCCAGCCCCAGCATTTT.

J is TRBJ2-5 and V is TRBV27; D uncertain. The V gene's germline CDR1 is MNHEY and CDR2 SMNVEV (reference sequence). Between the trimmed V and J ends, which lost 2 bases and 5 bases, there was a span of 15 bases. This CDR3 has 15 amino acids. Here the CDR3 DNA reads TGTGCCAGCAGTTTAGGGATTACCAGGTTGGAGACCCAGTACTTC. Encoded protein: CASSLGITRLETQYF.

CDR3 region: CAWSLSGIEQYF. Written as DNA, the CDR3 is TGTGCCTGGAGTTTAAGTGGGATAGAGCAGTACTTC. The chain carries TRBV30 and TRBJ2-7; D not resolved. Per the germline V gene, CDR1 is GTSNPN and CDR2 is SVGIG (reference sequence). This CDR3 comprises 12 residues. Deletions cut 2 bases from V and 7 bases from J, with 12 bases between.

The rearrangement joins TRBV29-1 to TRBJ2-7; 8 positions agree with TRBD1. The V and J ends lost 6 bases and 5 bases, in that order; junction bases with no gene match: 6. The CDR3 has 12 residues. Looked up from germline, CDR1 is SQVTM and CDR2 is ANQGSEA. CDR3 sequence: CSVHRGRNEQYF. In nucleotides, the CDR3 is TGCAGCGTCCACAGGGGGAGAAACGAGCAGTACTTC.

CDR3 coding DNA: TGTGCCAGCAGCTTAGTATCCGGGGGGTTCTACGAGCAGTACTTC. Protein sequence: CASSLVSGGFYEQYF. This rearrangement joins TRBV7-2 to TRBJ2-7, with 7 bases aligning to TRBD2. Per the germline V gene, CDR1 is SGHTA and CDR2 is FQGNSA. The J segment lost 3 bases and the V segment lost 1 base, leaving 6 bases of the junction unmatched. This CDR3 has 15 residues.

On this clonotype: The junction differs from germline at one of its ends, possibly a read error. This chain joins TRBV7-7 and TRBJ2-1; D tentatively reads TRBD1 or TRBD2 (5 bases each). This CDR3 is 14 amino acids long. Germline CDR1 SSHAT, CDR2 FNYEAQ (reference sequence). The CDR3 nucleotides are TGTGCTAGCAGCCTTTCGGGGCCCGGGAATGAGCAGTTCTTC. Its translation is CASSLSGPGNEQFF.

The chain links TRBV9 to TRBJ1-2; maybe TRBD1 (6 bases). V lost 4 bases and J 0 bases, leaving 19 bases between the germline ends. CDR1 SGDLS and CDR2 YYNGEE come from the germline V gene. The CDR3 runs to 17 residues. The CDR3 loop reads CASSRDIGFGANYGYTF. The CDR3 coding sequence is TGTGCCAGCAGCCGGGACATAGGTTTCGGAGCTAACTATGGCTACACCTTC.

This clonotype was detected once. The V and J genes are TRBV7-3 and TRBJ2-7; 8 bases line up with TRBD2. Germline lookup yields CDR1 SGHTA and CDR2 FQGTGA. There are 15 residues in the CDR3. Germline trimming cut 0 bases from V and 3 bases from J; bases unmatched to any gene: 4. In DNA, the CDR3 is TGTGCCAGCAGCTTAACTAGCGGGGACAACTACGAGCAGTACTTC. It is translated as CASSLTSGDNYEQYF.

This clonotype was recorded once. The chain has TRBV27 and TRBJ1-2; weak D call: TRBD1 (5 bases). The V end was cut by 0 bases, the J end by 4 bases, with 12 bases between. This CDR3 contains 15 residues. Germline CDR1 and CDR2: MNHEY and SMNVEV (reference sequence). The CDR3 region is CASSLSGGSGYGYTF. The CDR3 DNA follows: TGTGCCAGCAGTTTATCTGGGGGGTCTGGCTATGGCTACACCTTC.

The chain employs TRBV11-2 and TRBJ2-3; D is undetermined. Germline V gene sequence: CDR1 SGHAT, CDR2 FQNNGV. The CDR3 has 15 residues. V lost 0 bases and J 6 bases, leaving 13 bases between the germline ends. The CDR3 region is CASSLEPRTGDTQYF. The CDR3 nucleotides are TGTGCCAGCAGCTTAGAACCACGAACCGGCGATACGCAGTATTTT.

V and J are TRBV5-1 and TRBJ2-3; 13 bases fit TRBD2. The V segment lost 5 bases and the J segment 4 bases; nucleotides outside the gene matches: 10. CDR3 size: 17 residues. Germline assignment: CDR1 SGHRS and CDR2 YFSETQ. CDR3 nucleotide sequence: TGCGCCAGCAGGTCGATACGGACTAGCGGGGGATCAGATACGCAGTATTTT. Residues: CASRSIRTSGGSDTQYF.

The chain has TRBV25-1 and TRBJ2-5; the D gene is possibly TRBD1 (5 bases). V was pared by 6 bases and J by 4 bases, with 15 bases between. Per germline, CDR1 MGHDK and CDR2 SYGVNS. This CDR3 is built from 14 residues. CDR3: CASRQEGMLETQYF. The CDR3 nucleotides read TGTGCCAGCAGACAGGAAGGGATGTTAGAGACCCAGTACTTC.